Each of the 29 T cell receptor beta chains below was sequenced from the same sample in a study of blood T cell repertoires in COVID-19. The method was immunoSEQ multiplex PCR; TCRdb's version includes in-frame clones alone and lacks a portion of them. The sample lists about 210,000 clones, 80% occurring once. Specimen: peripheral blood. The receptors stem from a woman in her 70s with acute or convalescent COVID-19.

The chain has TRBV25-1 and TRBJ1-1, with 9 bases fitting TRBD1. Germline loops: CDR1 MGHDK, CDR2 SYGVNS. This CDR3 spans 14 amino acids. Germline trimming cut 4 bases from V and 5 bases from J; bases unmatched to any gene: 5. This chain's CDR3 is CASSGGTGRTEAFF. CDR3 coding DNA: TGTGCCAGCAGTGGGGGGACAGGGCGTACTGAAGCTTTCTTT.

V usage is TRBV7-2 and J usage is TRBJ2-7; D possibly corresponds to TRBD1 (5 bases). Germline V gene sequence: CDR1 SGHTA, CDR2 FQGNSA. This CDR3 has 10 residues. DNA of the CDR3: TGTGCCAGCAGCTTAGGTCAGGGAAGGGTC. Translating gives CASSLGQGRV.

The chain carries TRBV11-2 and TRBJ2-2, with a possible D match to TRBD2 (6 bases). CDR3 length: 15 amino acids. In germline, CDR1 is SGHAT, CDR2 FQNNGV. V was clipped by 3 bases and J by 4 bases, with 12 bases between them. CDR3 residues: CASSFSGWGTGELFF. For the CDR3, the DNA is TGTGCCAGCAGCTTTAGCGGTTGGGGCACCGGGGAGCTGTTTTTT.

The genes are TRBV25-1 and TRBJ2-6, with D tentatively TRBD1 (5 bases). The CDR3 spans 14 residues. The germline V gene encodes CDR1 MGHDK and CDR2 SYGVNS. Trimming cost V 3 bases and J 4 bases, with 7 bases left between them. The CDR3 sequence: CASSDSGGANVLTF. CDR3 DNA sequence: TGTGCCAGCAGTGATTCAGGGGGGGCCAACGTCCTGACTTTC.

J is TRBJ1-1 and V is TRBV4-1; D gene uncertain. In germline, CDR1 is MGHRA, CDR2 YSYEKL. The CDR3 has 15 amino acids. V was pared by 4 bases and J by 4 bases, with 16 bases between. Written as DNA, the CDR3 is TGCGCCAGCAGCCTATCGCGAAGGCTAGGCACTGAAGCTTTCTTT. Its protein is CASSLSRRLGTEAFF.

The chain couples TRBV30 to TRBJ2-6; 7 bases map to TRBD1. Germline V gene sequence: CDR1 GTSNPN, CDR2 SVGIG (reference sequence). The CDR3 consists of 13 residues. The DNA for the CDR3 is TGTGGAGGGGGCGGGTCTGGGGCCAACGTCCTGACTTTC. This sequence encodes CGGGGSGANVLTF.

This clone has just one count. The rearrangement links TRBV5-1 to TRBJ2-7, with 7 positions matching TRBD2. The V and J ends lost 1 base and 3 bases, in that order; junction bases with no gene match: 4. In germline, CDR1 is SGHRS, CDR2 YFSETQ. The length of the CDR3 is 14 residues. CDR3 bases: TGCGCCAGCAGCTTGCCCGGGGAGGGCTACGAGCAGTACTTC. Translated, it gives CASSLPGEGYEQYF.

The CDR3 DNA sequence: TGTGCCAGCAGTTTCCGACAGGGTAGGCAGTACTTC. Translated, it gives CASSFRQGRQYF. The rearrangement links TRBV27 to TRBJ2-7, with 7 positions matching TRBD1. J was trimmed by 9 bases and V by 3 bases; bases with no gene match: 5. From germline, CDR1 is MNHEY and CDR2 SMNVEV (reference sequence). This CDR3 is 12 amino acids long.

The chain recombines TRBV6-6 with TRBJ1-6, with D unclear. This CDR3 is 15 amino acids long. Trimming removed 2 bases from V and 4 bases from J, with 9 bases in between. Germline-derived CDR1 and CDR2 are MNHNY and SVGAGI (reference sequence). CDR3 DNA: TGTGCCAGCAGTTACCAAACGGGTTATAATTCACCCCTCCACTTT. It specifies CASSYQTGYNSPLHF.

This chain uses TRBV5-1 with TRBJ2-3; tentatively, D is TRBD2 (5 bases). Per the germline V gene, CDR1 is SGHRS and CDR2 is YFSETQ. CDR3 length: 13 amino acids. With 4 bases removed from V and 3 bases from J, the gap between germline ends came to 9 bases. CDR3 region: CASSEGSTDTQYF. The CDR3, as DNA: TGCGCCAGCAGCGAGGGTTCGACAGATACGCAGTATTTT.

This chain joins TRBV19 and TRBJ2-4; 10 bases are shared with TRBD1. Germline CDR1 is LNHDA and CDR2 is SQIVND (reference sequence). This CDR3 spans 15 amino acids. V lost 6 bases and J lost 4; bases outside the gene matches: 6. CDR3 in amino acids: CASSSWTGGKNIQYF. In DNA, the CDR3 is TGTGCCAGTAGCTCCTGGACAGGGGGGAAAAACATTCAGTACTTC. The full variable domain, rest sourced from reference TRBV19 and TRBJ2-4, is DGGITQSPKYLFRKEGQNVTLSCEQNLNHDAMYWYRQDPGQGLRLIYYSQIVNDFQKGDIAEGYSVSREKKESFPLTVTSAQKNPTAFYLCASSSWTGGKNIQYFGAGTRLSVL.

The chain is built from TRBV4-2 and TRBJ2-1, with D uncertain. There are 17 residues in the CDR3. Germline CDR1 reads LGHNA; CDR2 reads YNFKEQ. Deletions cut 0 bases from V and 0 bases from J, with 12 bases between. The CDR3 region is CASSQDNVRSSYNEQFF. The CDR3 bases are TGTGCCAGCAGCCAAGATAACGTACGGAGCTCCTACAATGAGCAGTTCTTC.

CDR3 protein: CASSPLFGGGTNEQFF. CDR3 DNA sequence: TGCGCCAGCAGCCCCCTATTCGGCGGGGGGACAAATGAGCAGTTCTTC. The chain uses TRBV5-1 and TRBJ2-1; TRBD2 agrees at 8 bases. This CDR3 region has 16 residues. Germline V gene sequence: CDR1 SGHRS, CDR2 YFSETQ. The ends lost 4 bases at V and 7 bases at J; junction bases unmatched: 13.

This clone turned up a few times. The chain carries TRBV6-6 and TRBJ2-2, with D perhaps TRBD2 (5 bases). Germline CDR1 reads MNHNY; CDR2 reads SVGAGI (reference sequence). Trimming cost V 6 bases and J 6 bases, with 11 bases left between them. CDR3 length equals 13 residues. CDR3 loop: CASSPTRAGELFF. DNA for the CDR3: TGTGCCAGCAGCCCTACTAGGGCCGGGGAGCTGTTTTTT.

CDR3 sequence reads: CASSLRDRVSYNEQFF. The CDR3 DNA reads as TGTGCCAGCAGCTTGCGGGACAGGGTGTCCTACAATGAGCAGTTCTTC. J is TRBJ2-1 and V is TRBV7-8; 9 nucleotides match TRBD1. V shed 3 bases and J 1 base; nucleotides not matched to a gene: 4. CDR1 and CDR2 from the germline V gene are SGHVS and FQNEAQ. The CDR3 extends over 16 amino acids.

The chain carries TRBV29-1 and TRBJ2-1; 7 bases fit TRBD2. The germline V gene encodes CDR1 SQVTM and CDR2 ANQGSEA. This CDR3 comprises 15 residues. The junction had 17 bases not matched to a gene; V was cut back by 6 bases and J by 9 bases. CDR3: CSVGGGRGKEGEQFF. The CDR3 coding sequence is TGCAGCGTCGGGGGTGGGAGGGGAAAGGAGGGTGAGCAGTTCTTC.

The chain has TRBV27 and TRBJ1-5; 8 nucleotides agree with TRBD1. The germline V gene encodes CDR1 MNHEY and CDR2 SMNVEV (reference sequence). V was pared by 2 bases and J by 9 bases, with 6 bases of the junction left unmatched. The CDR3 is made up of 14 amino acids. The CDR3 DNA reads as TGTGCCAGCAGTTTAGGACAGGGTGGTGGGCCCCAGCATTTT. As protein: CASSLGQGGGPQHF.

The V and J genes are TRBV27 and TRBJ1-3, with D possibly matching TRBD1 (6 bases). Per germline, CDR1 MNHEY and CDR2 SMNVEV (reference sequence). V gave up 1 base and J gave up 9 bases, with 13 bases separating them. CDR3 length equals 14 residues. The CDR3 sequence is CASSLWDIRITIYF. In nucleotides, the CDR3 is TGTGCCAGCAGTTTATGGGACATCCGGATCACCATATATTTT.

The rearrangement uses TRBV7-9 and TRBJ2-5, with 8 bases aligning to TRBD2. The CDR3 spans 16 residues. Germline CDR1 is SEHNR and CDR2 is FQNEAQ (reference sequence). Germline trimming cut 3 bases from V and 0 bases from J; bases unmatched to any gene: 6. CDR3 nucleotide sequence: TGTGCCAGCAGCTTCTTACTAGCGGCTTACCAAGAGACCCAGTACTTC. Translated, it gives CASSFLLAAYQETQYF.

The V and J genes are TRBV6-5 and TRBJ2-7; D not resolved. The germline V gene encodes CDR1 MNHEY and CDR2 SVGAGI. The V gene lost 8 bases and the J gene lost 3 bases, with 8 bases spanning the gap. The CDR3 loop spans 11 amino acids. CDR3 sequence reads: CASRQYYEQYV. The CDR3, as DNA: TGTGCCAGCCGCCAGTACTACGAGCAGTACGTC.

The V call is TRBV7-8, the J call TRBJ2-5; a possible D gene is TRBD2 (6 bases). The germline V and J ends were trimmed by 3 bases and 5 bases, with 16 bases remaining between them. This CDR3 has 15 residues. Germline V gene lookup returns CDR1 SGHVS and CDR2 FQNEAQ. This CDR3 reads CASSLGRTIEETQYF. The CDR3 DNA follows: TGTGCCAGCAGCTTGGGCAGGACTATAGAGGAGACCCAGTACTTC.

The chain combines TRBV6-5 with TRBJ2-5; 7 bases fit TRBD1. The CDR3 is made up of 14 amino acids. V gave up 7 bases and J gave up 1 base; unmatched junction bases: 6. Germline V gives CDR1 MNHEY, CDR2 SVGAGI. The CDR3 nucleotides read TGTGCCAGCACCCGGGACAGACCCCAAGAGACCCAGTACTTC. It yields the protein CASTRDRPQETQYF.

This clone has a single count. The CDR3: CATSDFEGGSEQYF. CDR3 DNA sequence: TGTGCCACCAGTGATTTCGAGGGCGGGAGCGAGCAGTACTTC. This sequence joins TRBV24-1 and TRBJ2-7; 7 bases fit TRBD2. The ends lost 1 base at V and 6 bases at J; junction bases unmatched: 5. CDR1 is KGHDR, CDR2 SFDVKD, per germline. The CDR3 is 14 residues long.

The chain combines TRBV9 with TRBJ2-5, with 11 bases that match TRBD1. The germline V gene has CDR1 SGDLS and CDR2 YYNGEE. V lost 3 bases and J lost 4; bases outside the gene matches: 8. This CDR3 comprises 16 residues. Written as DNA, the CDR3 is TGTGCCAGCAGCGGGTACACCGGGACAGGGGGAGAGACCCAGTACTTC. Its protein is CASSGYTGTGGETQYF. The whole variable domain, remainder taken from reference TRBV9 and TRBJ2-5, is DSGVTQTPKHLITATGQRVTLRCSPRSGDLSVYWYQQSLDQGLQFLIQYYNGEERAKGNILERFSAQQFPDLHSELNLSSLELGDSALYFCASSGYTGTGGETQYFGPGTRLLVL.

The J gene is TRBJ1-6, the V gene TRBV6-6, with D hard to call. The CDR3 length is 16 residues. Trimming stripped 5 bases from V and 10 bases from J, with 21 bases between. CDR1 is MNHNY, CDR2 SVGAGI, per germline (reference sequence). CDR3 coding DNA: TGTGCCAGCAGTCGATTGAGGCGGGCGGTTCGATCACCCCTCCACTTT. It encodes CASSRLRRAVRSPLHF.

The rearrangement uses TRBV10-3 and TRBJ2-1, with no clear D. CDR1 and CDR2 from the germline V gene are ENHRY and SYGVKD. V lost 8 bases, J lost 2 bases, and 13 bases lay in between. This CDR3 spans 14 amino acids. CDR3 amino acids: CAIATALAYNEQFF. The DNA for the CDR3 is TGTGCCATCGCTACTGCCCTCGCCTACAATGAGCAGTTCTTC.

The V call is TRBV2, the J call TRBJ1-3, with 8 bases lining up with TRBD1. Per germline, CDR1 SNHLY and CDR2 FYNNEI. V shed 2 bases and J 0 bases; nucleotides not matched to a gene: 6. The CDR3 is 17 amino acids. The CDR3 reads CASSEWDRRLSGNTIYF. The CDR3 DNA follows: TGTGCCAGCAGTGAATGGGACAGGAGACTCTCTGGAAACACCATATATTTT.

The chain uses TRBV19 and TRBJ1-2, with TRBD1 matching over 7 bases. V lost 6 bases, J lost 3 bases, and 10 bases stayed unmatched. Per germline, CDR1 LNHDA and CDR2 SQIVND (reference sequence). CDR3 length equals 15 residues. CDR3 DNA: TGTGCCAGTAGGACAGGGCCCGCAGCCTACTATGGCTACACCTTC. Its translation is CASRTGPAAYYGYTF.

Regarding this clone: At the DNA level, this CDR3 is encoded by other sequences in the same sample as well. The chain carries TRBV9 and TRBJ1-2; TRBD1 is a possible D gene (6 bases). Trimming removed 0 bases from V and 3 bases from J, with 9 bases in between. The CDR3 is 14 residues long. In germline, CDR1 is SGDLS, CDR2 YYNGEE. CDR3 coding DNA: TGTGCCAGCAGCGTAGGTTCAGGGGACTATGGCTACACCTTC. It encodes CASSVGSGDYGYTF.